This T cell receptor beta chain was found in a study of T cell responses to AZD1222 COVID-19 vaccine (dated by TCRdb to the early 2020s). Study-level background: AZD1222 recipients given second doses at about 4 weeks or at about 12 weeks were pooled, since spike-specific TCR depth and breadth were not found to differ between the two schedules. TCR sequencing was performed for roughly 240 trial participants, of whom around 210 were given two doses of AZD1222 and approximately 25 were given two doses of MenACWY control vaccine. Enrollment into the trials was organized by age into subgroups of 18-55, 56-69 and 70-plus years, and those subgroups contained about 150, 27 and 61 TCR-sequenced participants, respectively. Here is what the overall study found, with its caveats: Vaccine-associated CD4 TCRs spanned the whole spike protein, with dominant responses in regions 160-218 and 743-854. Most participants were white British and females outnumbered males, and the authors suggested that clonal diversity may have been underestimated. Spike-specific TCR breadth and depth rose significantly after two AZD1222 doses compared with day 0 and with MenACWY recipients. Only five or six AZD1222 recipients were SARS-CoV-2 seropositive at baseline, limiting conclusions about previously exposed vaccinees. Because no day 14 peak-response samples were available, repertoires were characterized only after the peak T cell response. In the small 56-69-year group, the increase in depth fell short of significance, most likely because of low power. Reportedly, close to half of the unique spike-specific TCRs recognized epitopes lying outside the regions that are mutated in the B.1.351 and B.1.1.7 variants.

The CDR3 regions of human TCRbeta chains were analyzed by immunosequencing. Per the original workflow: TCRs in the repertoires were compared against a reference library of SARS-CoV-2-specific TCRs that had been generated with the MIRA antigen-specificity platform. Breadth meant the fraction of unique TCRs that were SARS-CoV-2-associated, whereas depth meant the fraction of total T cells that were SARS-CoV-2-associated. Using the MIRA data, each spike-specific TCR was assigned both to the spike region to which the TCR was reactive and to a CD4 or CD8 class. Log10-transformed breadth and depth values were compared by one-way ANOVA with Sidak's multiple comparisons tests. This is the immuneACCESS table as TCRdb keeps it, with only in-frame sequences that have V and J called. A part of the clones is gone; compared with another copy, unresolved V genes explain less than half, and the rest is unexplained. From that table come the V and J calls and clone size; the DNA was used to work out D and trimming. The sample table contains over 75,000 clones; only one count was recorded for 89% of them. The ten largest clones represent under 2.5% of the sample.

This clone came up once. Which antigen it targets is not known. The input lacks base qualities; no much larger clone sits a single base away. This specimen's time point label, per the study, means: baseline before first vaccination. Samples from vaccinated people were obtained from the UK trials COV001 and COV002, which included a single-blind randomized controlled phase 2/3 trial of AZD1222 (ChAdOx1 nCoV-19) in healthy adults. For TCRbeta chain sequencing, PBMC samples were collected from trial participants at day 0 and at day 28 after the second dose. The starting material was peripheral blood, obtained on day 0 of AZD1222 vaccination. The source of this sequence is an adult in good health.

The CDR3 amino acid sequence is: CASSQQGTVNYGYTF. The DNA reads TGCGCCAGCAGCCAACAGGGTACCGTTAACTATGGCTACACCTTC. The chain couples TRBV4-3 to TRBJ1-2; TRBD1 is a weak D gene call, 5 bases matching. Trimming takes 2 bases from V and 1 base from J, and the germline ends sit 11 bases apart. CDR1 is given as LGHNA and CDR2 as YSLEER, both from the germline V gene. The CDR3, cysteine through phenylalanine, is 15 amino acids long. Solely the CDR3 DNA is kept, with 45 bases framed from the first base.